The TCR beta chain under discussion was sequenced for a study of blood T cells in healthy people across ages. The use of a sample-barcoded 5' primer and a J-beta primer mix characterized a second PCR of about 7 to 12 cycles. In TCRdb, the 5' RACE reads were re-called with MiXCR into one record per CDR3 protein. This sample has over 450,000 distinct CDR3 sequences, with approximately 25% found just once. There are 14 residues in the CDR3. The germline V and J ends were trimmed by 2 bases and 5 bases, with 12 bases remaining between them. Germline CDR1 and CDR2: SEHNR and FQNEAQ (reference sequence). Healthy Caucasian individuals from Russia aged roughly 6 to 95 served as donors. The authors drew roughly 9.8 milliliters of peripheral blood from each donor. These data were also filed under a second study, of T cells of mothers and their children. In that study: From each mother came over 9.5 million TCR beta CDR3 reads, and from each child came 2.5 million to 3 million. It was observed that no persistent microchimeric T cell clones could be detected.

Sequencing was performed on blood. This rearrangement joins TRBV7-9 to TRBJ2-5; D gene unclear. This TCR derives from a boy aged 5-17 years in good health. The CDR3 sequence: CASSLNEGSETQYF. CDR3 in DNA: TGTGCCAGCAGCTTAAACGAAGGCAGCGAGACCCAGTACTTC.